This TCR beta chain was identified during a study of CD8 T cells in Susac syndrome. The RNA input was about 0.45 to 1 ug, and it was reverse transcribed with random hexamers. Across 54 Vbeta and 13 Jbeta, TCR beta CDR3 was amplified with immunoSEQ multiplex PCR. TCRdb analysed the immunoSEQ multiplex PCR reads with MiXCR anew, one entry per CDR3 protein. The sample comprises some 150,000 distinct CDR3 sequences, approximately 94% of which are singletons, and about 0.21% rests with the top ten. This CDR3 has 14 amino acids. The germline gives CDR1 SNHLY, CDR2 FYNNEI. V lost 6 bases and J 4 bases, leaving 10 bases between the germline ends. Bulk CD8+ and CD4+ cells came from magnetic negative isolation; CD8+ TEMRA by FACS.

Sequences were obtained from CD8+ T cells from PBMCs. This receptor was identified in a human donor with multiple sclerosis. The chain is built from TRBV2 and TRBJ2-6; no definite D call. CDR3 loop: CASSSPDGANVLTF. The CDR3 DNA reads as TGTGCCAGCAGCAGCCCCGACGGGGCCAACGTCCTGACTTTC.